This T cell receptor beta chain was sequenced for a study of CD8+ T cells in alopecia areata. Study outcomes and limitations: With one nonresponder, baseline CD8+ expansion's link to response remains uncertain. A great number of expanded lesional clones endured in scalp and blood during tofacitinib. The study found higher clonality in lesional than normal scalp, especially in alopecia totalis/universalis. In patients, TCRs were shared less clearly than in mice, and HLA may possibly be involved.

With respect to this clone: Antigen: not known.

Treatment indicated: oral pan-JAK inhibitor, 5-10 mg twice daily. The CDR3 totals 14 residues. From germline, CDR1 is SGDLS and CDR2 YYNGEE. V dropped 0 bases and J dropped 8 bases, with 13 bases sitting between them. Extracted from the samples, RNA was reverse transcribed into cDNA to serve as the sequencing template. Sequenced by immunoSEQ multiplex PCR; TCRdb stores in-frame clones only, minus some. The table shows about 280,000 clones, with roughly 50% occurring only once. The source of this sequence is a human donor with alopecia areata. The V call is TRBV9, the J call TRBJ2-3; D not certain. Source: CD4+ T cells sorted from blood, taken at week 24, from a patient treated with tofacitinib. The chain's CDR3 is CASSVAPFGSTQYF. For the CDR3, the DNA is TGTGCCAGCAGCGTAGCCCCCTTTGGCAGTACGCAGTATTTT.